This TCR beta chain was profiled in a study of T cells in Graves' hyperthyroidism and ophthalmopathy. As for the study in general: Peripheral blood samples were taken at initial diagnosis, prior to any treatment. General study results and limits: Blood held most thyroid clonotypes expanded above 0.001 frequency. Stable hyperthyroidism was separated from ophthalmopathy by a model based on 13 V-J features.

This CDR3 has 14 residues. Per germline, CDR1 MNHNS and CDR2 SASEGT. Trimming took 9 bases from V and 3 from J, leaving 14 bases between them. RNA transcripts gave rise to amplified TCR beta CDR3 regions. A first-round RT-PCR of the TCR CDR3 used the HTBI primer set. TCRdb reanalysed the multiplex PCR reads using MiXCR and keeps one entry per CDR3 protein. In the table there are 350,000 to 450,000 distinct CDR3 sequences, over 12% of which are singletons. This clonotype was found many times. Its target is not known. The rearrangement links TRBV6-1 to TRBJ2-2, with a tentative D call TRBD2 (5 bases). The TCR was taken from a man between 50 and 59 years old with Graves' ophthalmopathy. Sequencing was carried out using blood. As DNA, the CDR3 is TGTGCCAGTCGCGGGCCGCGACACACCGGGGAGCTGTTTTTT. Amino acids: CASRGPRHTGELFF.